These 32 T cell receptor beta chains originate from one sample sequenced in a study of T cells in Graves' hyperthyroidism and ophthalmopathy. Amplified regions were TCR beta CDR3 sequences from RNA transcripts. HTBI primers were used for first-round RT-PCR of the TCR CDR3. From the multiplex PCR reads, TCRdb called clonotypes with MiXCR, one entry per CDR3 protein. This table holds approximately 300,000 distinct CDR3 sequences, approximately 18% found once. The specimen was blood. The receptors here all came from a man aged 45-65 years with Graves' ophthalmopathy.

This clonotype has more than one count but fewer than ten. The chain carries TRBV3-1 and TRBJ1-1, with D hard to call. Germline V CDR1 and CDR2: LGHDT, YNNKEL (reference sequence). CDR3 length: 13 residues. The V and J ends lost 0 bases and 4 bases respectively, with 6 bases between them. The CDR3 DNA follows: TGTGCCAGCAGCCAAGAAGGGTTCACTGAAGCTTTCTTT. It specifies CASSQEGFTEAFF.

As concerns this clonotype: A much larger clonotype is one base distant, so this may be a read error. DNA for the CDR3: TGTGCCAGCAGCCTCCGGACAAGTTCTAGCGCAGATACGCAGTATTTT. Protein product: CASSLRTSSSADTQYF. The V and J genes are TRBV11-2 and TRBJ2-3; D possibly corresponds to TRBD2 (6 bases). The CDR3 has 16 amino acids. Trimming removed 5 bases at V and 4 bases at J, with 19 bases between. Germline values: CDR1 SGHAT, CDR2 FQNNGV.

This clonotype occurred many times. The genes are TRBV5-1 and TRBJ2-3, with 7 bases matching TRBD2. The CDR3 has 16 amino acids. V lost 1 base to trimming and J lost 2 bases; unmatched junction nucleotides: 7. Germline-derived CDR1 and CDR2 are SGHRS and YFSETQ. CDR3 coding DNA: TGCGCCAGCAGCTTGTTGAGTCTAGCGGCCACAGATACGCAGTATTTT. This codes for CASSLLSLAATDTQYF.

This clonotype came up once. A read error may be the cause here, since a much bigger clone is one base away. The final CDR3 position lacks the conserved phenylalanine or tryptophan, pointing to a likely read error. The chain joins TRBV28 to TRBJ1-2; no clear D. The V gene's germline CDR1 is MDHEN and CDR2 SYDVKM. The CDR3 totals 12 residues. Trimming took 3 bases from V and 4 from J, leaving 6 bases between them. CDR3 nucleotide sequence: TGTGCCAGCAGTTTCAAGGGCTATGGCTACACCCTC. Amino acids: CASSFKGYGYTL.

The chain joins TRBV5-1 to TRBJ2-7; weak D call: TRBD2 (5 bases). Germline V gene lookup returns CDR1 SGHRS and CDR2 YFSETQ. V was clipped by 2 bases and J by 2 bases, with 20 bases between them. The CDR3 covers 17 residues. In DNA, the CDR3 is TGCGCCAGCAGCTTCGGTTTAGAATCTAGCCTTACCTACGAGCAGTACTTC. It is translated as CASSFGLESSLTYEQYF.

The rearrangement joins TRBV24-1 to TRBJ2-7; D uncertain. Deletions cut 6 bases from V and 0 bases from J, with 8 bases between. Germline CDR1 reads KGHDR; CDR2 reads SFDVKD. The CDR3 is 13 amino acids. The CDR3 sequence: CATSWQVSYEQYF. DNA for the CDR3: TGTGCCACCAGTTGGCAGGTCTCCTACGAGCAGTACTTC.

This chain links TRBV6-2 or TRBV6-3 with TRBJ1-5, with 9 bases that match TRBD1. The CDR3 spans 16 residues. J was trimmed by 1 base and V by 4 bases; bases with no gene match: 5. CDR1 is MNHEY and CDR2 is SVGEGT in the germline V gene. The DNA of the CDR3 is TGTGCCAGCAGTTCCCGGACAGGGGCGAGCAATCAGCCCCAGCATTTT. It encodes CASSSRTGASNQPQHF.

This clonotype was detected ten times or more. The CDR3 bases are TGTGCCAGCAGTTTACTAGCGGGATCGGAGACCCAGTACTTC. It encodes CASSLLAGSETQYF. The genes are TRBV12-3 or TRBV12-4 and TRBJ2-5; TRBD2 matches at 9 bases. The CDR3 has 14 amino acids. Germline trimming cut 2 bases from V and 5 bases from J; bases unmatched to any gene: 3.

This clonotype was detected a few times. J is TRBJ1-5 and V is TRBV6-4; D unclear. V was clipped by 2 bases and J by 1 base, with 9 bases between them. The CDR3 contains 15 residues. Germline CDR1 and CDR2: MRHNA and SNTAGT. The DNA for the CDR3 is TGTGCCAGCAGTGACGAGACGAGGAGCAATCAGCCCCAGCATTTT. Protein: CASSDETRSNQPQHF.

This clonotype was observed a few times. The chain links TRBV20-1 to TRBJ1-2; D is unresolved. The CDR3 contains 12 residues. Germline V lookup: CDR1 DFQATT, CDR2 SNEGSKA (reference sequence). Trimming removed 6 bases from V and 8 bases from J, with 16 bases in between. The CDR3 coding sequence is TGCAGTGCGTATTCAGGCGGGGAGGGCTACACCTTC. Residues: CSAYSGGEGYTF.

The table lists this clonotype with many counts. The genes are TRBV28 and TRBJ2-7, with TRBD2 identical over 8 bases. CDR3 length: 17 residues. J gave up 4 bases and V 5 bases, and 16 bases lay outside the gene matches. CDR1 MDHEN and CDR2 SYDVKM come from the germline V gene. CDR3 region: CASSLPPGAGEVYEQYF. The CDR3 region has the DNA TGTGCCAGCAGTCTCCCCCCGGGAGCGGGAGAGGTGTACGAGCAGTACTTC.

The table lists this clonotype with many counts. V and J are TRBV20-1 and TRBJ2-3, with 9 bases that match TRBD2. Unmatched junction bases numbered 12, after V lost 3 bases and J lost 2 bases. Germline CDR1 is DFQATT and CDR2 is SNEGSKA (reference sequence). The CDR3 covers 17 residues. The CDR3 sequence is CSASGLLSGRYTDTQYF. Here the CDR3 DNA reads TGCAGTGCTAGCGGGTTGTTAAGCGGGAGGTACACAGATACGCAGTATTTT.

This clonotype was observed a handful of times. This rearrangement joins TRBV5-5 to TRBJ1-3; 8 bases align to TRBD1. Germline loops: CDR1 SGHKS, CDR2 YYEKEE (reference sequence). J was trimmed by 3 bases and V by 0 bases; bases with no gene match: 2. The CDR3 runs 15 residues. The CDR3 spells CASSLGTGFGNTIYF. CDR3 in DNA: TGTGCCAGCAGCTTGGGGACAGGGTTTGGAAACACCATATATTTT.

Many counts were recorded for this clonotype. Written as DNA, the CDR3 is TGTGCCAGCAGTTTACTAGGAGGCGTTAATCAGCCCCAGCATTTT. Residues: CASSLLGGVNQPQHF. This chain uses TRBV12-3 or TRBV12-4 with TRBJ1-5, with D uncertain. The CDR3 runs to 15 residues. The V end was cut by 2 bases, the J end by 4 bases, with 12 bases between.

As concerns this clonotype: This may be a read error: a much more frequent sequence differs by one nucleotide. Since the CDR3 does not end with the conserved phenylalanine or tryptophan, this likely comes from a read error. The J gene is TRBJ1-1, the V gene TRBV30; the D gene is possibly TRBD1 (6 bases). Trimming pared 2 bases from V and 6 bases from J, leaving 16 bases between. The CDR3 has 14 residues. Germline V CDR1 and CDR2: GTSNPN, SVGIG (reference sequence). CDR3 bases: TGTGCCTGGAGTAAAGGGGGGGTCTTCGCTGAAGCTTTCCTT. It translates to CAWSKGGVFAEAFL.

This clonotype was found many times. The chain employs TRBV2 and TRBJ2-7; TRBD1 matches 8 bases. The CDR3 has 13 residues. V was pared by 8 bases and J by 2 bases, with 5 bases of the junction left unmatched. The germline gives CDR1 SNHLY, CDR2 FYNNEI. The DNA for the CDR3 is TGTGCCAGCCGAGGGACAGGAACCTACGAGCAGTACTTC. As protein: CASRGTGTYEQYF.

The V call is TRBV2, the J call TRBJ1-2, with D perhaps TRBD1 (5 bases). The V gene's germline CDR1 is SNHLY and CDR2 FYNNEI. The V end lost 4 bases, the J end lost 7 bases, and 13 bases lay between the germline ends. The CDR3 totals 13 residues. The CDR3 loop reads CASSGGRVSGYTF. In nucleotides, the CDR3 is TGTGCCAGCAGTGGGGGCAGGGTATCTGGCTACACCTTC.

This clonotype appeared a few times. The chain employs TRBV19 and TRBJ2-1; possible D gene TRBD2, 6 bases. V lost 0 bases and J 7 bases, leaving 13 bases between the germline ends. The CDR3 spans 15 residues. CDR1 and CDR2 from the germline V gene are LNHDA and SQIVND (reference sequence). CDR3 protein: CASSIDGGPENEQFF. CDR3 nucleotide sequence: TGTGCCAGTAGTATAGATGGAGGGCCAGAGAATGAGCAGTTCTTC.

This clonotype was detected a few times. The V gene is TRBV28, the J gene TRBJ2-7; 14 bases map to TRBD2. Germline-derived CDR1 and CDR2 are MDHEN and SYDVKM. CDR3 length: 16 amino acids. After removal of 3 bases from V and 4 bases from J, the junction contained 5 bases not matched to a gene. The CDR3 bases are TGTGCCAGCAGTTTGGGGGGACTAGCGGGAGTTTACGAGCAGTACTTC. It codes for CASSLGGLAGVYEQYF.

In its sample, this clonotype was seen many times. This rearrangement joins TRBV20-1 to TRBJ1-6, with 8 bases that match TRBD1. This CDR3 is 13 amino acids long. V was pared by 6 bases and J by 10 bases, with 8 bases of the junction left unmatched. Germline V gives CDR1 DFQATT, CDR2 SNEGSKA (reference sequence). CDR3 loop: CSARGQGASPLHF. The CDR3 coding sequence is TGCAGTGCCCGTGGCCAGGGGGCCTCACCCCTCCACTTT.

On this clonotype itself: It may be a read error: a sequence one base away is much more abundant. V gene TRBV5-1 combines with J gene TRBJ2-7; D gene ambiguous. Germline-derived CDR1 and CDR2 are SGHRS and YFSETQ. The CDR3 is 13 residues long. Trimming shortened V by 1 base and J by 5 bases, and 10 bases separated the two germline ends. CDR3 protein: CASSLYSSHEQYF. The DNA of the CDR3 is TGCGCCAGCAGCTTGTACAGTTCCCACGAGCAGTACTTC.

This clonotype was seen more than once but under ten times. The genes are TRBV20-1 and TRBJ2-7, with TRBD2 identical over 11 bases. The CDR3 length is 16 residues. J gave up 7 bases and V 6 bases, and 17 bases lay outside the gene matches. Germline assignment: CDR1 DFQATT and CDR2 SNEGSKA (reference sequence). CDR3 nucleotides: TGCAGTGCCCAAGAGGCTAGCGGGAGGCTCGCAGGGGAGCAGTACTTC. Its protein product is CSAQEASGRLAGEQYF.

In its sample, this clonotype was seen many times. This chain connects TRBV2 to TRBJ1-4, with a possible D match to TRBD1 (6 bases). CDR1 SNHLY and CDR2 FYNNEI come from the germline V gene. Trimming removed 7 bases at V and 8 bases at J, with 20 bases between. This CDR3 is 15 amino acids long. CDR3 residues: CASKQASQGREKLFF. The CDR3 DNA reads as TGTGCCAGCAAACAGGCCTCACAGGGTAGGGAAAAACTGTTTTTT.

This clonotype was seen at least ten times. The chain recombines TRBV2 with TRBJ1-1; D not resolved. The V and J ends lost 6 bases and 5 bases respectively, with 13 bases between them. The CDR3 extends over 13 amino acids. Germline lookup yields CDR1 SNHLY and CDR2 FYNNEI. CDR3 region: CASRGTAGTEAFF. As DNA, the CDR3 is TGTGCCAGCAGGGGCACAGCGGGAACTGAAGCTTTCTTT.

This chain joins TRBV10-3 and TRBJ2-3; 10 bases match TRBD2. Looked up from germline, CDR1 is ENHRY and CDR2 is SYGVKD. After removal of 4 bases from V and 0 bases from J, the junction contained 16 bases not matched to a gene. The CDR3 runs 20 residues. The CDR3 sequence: CAISARTSGARGSSTDTQYF. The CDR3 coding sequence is TGTGCCATCAGTGCCCGGACTAGCGGAGCTAGAGGTTCTAGCACAGATACGCAGTATTTT.

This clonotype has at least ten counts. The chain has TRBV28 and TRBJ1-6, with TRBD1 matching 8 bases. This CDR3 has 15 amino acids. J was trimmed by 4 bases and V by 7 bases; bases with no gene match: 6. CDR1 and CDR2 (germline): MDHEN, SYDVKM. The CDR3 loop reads CASTPRQGYNSPLHF. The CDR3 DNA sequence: TGTGCCAGCACCCCCCGACAGGGGTATAATTCACCCCTCCACTTT.

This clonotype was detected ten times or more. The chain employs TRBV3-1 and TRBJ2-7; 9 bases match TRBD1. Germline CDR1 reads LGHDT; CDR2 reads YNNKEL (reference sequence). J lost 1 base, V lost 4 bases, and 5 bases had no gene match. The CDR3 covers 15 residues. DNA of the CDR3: TGTGCCAGCAGCCCCTGGACAGGGGTATCCTACGAGCAGTACTTC. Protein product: CASSPWTGVSYEQYF.

CDR3 nucleotides: TGCAGTGCTAGGAGCGGGATAGACCCAAAGACCCAGTACTTC. Translating gives CSARSGIDPKTQYF. V gene TRBV20-1 combines with J gene TRBJ2-5, with 7 bases identical to TRBD2. The V segment lost 3 bases and the J segment 6 bases; nucleotides outside the gene matches: 10. The germline gives CDR1 DFQATT, CDR2 SNEGSKA (reference sequence). This CDR3 is 14 amino acids long.

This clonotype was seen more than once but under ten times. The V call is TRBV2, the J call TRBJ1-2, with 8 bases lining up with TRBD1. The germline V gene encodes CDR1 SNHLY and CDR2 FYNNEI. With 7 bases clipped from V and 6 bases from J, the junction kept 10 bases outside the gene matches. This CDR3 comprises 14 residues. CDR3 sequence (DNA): TGTGCCAGCAACCCTGACAGGGGAAGGGATGGCTACACCTTC. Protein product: CASNPDRGRDGYTF.

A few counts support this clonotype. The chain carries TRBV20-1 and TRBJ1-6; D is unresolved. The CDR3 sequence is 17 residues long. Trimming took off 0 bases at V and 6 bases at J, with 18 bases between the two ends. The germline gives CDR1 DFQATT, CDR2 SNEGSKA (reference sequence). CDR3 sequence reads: CSARDRSQSISNSPLHF. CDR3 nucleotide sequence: TGCAGTGCTAGAGATCGAAGCCAGAGTATATCTAATTCACCCCTCCACTTT.

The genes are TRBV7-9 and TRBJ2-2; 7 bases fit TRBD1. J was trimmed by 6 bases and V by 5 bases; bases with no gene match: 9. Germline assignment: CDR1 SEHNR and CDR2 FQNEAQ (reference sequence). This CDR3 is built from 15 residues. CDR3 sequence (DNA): TGTGCCAGCAGCCCCCGGACAGGTCTGGCCGGGGAGCTGTTTTTT. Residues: CASSPRTGLAGELFF.

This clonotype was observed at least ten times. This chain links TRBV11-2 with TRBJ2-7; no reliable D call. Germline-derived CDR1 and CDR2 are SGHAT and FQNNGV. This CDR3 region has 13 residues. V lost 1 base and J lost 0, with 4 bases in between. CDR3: CASSLGSSYEQYF. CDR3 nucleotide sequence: TGTGCCAGCAGCTTAGGGAGCTCCTACGAGCAGTACTTC.